This T cell receptor beta chain was found in a study of regulatory T cells in long-lasting Graves disease (dated by TCRdb to about 2021). As for the study more broadly: To count as having persistent Graves' disease, a patient had to have received antithyroid drug treatment for over 5 years with TSH receptor autoantibodies remaining persistently positive. In the clinical cohort, patients with persistent Graves' disease had used antithyroid drugs for an average of roughly ten years. TCR sequencing covered some 13 persistent and 20 newly diagnosed Graves' disease patients, 33 samples in total. This study used TCR sequencing and RNA sequencing of peripheral blood to compare persistent Graves' disease patients against newly diagnosed Graves' disease patients. The study took place in China and was registered as a clinical trial. The investigation overall reported the following: Persistent disease showed preferential use of TRBV28, TRBJ1-2 and TRBJ2-5, whereas newly diagnosed disease favored TRBV20-1 and TRBJ2-1. Compared with newly diagnosed patients, persistent Graves' disease patients had lower TCR Shannon entropy and fewer highly expanded clones, which suggests clonal expansion. The study examined only peripheral blood because the primary lesion, thyroid tissue, could not be accessed. As a limitation, the authors acknowledged that the small sample size may reduce accuracy. Patients with persistent disease shared more public clonotypes (around 2,500) than newly diagnosed patients did (966). Sequencing and analysis were restricted to the TCR beta chain.

The meaning of the sample's time point label: persistent/refractory GD, antithyroid drugs over 5 years with positive TRAb. For both TCR sequencing and RNA sequencing, RNA was extracted from PBMCs using TRIzol. The diagnosis of Graves' disease followed American Thyroid Association guidelines. The patients came from an endocrinology department in Xi'an, China. Each patient gave 7.5 to 10 milliliters of peripheral blood, collected in an EDTA anticoagulant tube. Ficoll Paque Plus density gradient separation was used to isolate PBMCs, and no further T cell sorting was done. RNA quality was checked with an Agilent 2100 Bioanalyzer and agarose gel, and concentration with a NanoDrop 2000. The CDR3 measures 14 amino acids from cysteine to phenylalanine. Only the CDR3 DNA stays, 42 bases, in frame from base 1. The germline ends are 9 bases apart after V is trimmed by 1 base and J by 8 bases. Sequences KGHSH (CDR1) and LQKENI (CDR2) are obtained from the germline V gene.

Library preparation used multiplex PCR. Sequencing used an Illumina HiSeq 4000. TCR beta libraries were built with iRepertoire HTBI primers and Arm-PCR amplification of CDR3 regions. Gel purification was performed on PCR products prior to sequencing. The original pipeline was this. A total of 62 TRBV and approximately 15 TRBJ segments were identified across samples and were used for gene usage analysis of CDR3 amino acid clonotypes. Filtered high-quality paired reads were merged into contigs using COPE and FqMerger. BLAST was used to align contigs to IMGT TRBV, TRBD and TRBJ reference genes, and CDR3 was defined according to IMGT. Highly expanded clones were defined as clonotypes with a frequency above 0.1%. Repertoire diversity was measured by Shannon entropy, and V-J evenness by the Gini coefficient. Public clonotypes were defined as clonotypes shared by more than one individual. TCRdb trimmed the raw reads at Q25, called clones with MiXCR and kept productive beta chains. Duplicate CDR3 protein sequences are folded into a single record with the most common DNA and genes. TCRdb's processing, not the study's, gives the V and J calls here. This sample holds approximately 380,000 distinct CDR3 sequences; 20% were observed only once. Around 20% of the sample comes from the top ten.

Only a few counts were recorded for this clonotype. Its antigen target is currently unknown. Per-nucleotide qualities are absent, and no much larger clonotype sits a single base away. The rearranged segments are TRBV18 and TRBJ1-6; TRBD1 could be the D gene, as 5 bases match. The clonotype originates from a female donor with Graves disease. The source was peripheral blood mononuclear cells (PBMCs), collected when the disease was refractory, from a patient treated with antithyroid drugs. The DNA sequence follows: TGTGCCAGCTCACCACGGGAGGGGTATTCACCCCTCCACTTT. It codes for CASSPREGYSPLHF.